The 2 T cell receptor beta chains below were found in one sample sequenced in a study of T cell responses to AZD1222 COVID-19 vaccine. Data came from immunoSEQ multiplex PCR; TCRdb stores just in-frame clones and leaves some out. The data show tens of thousands of clones, about 90% seen once. The sequencing used peripheral blood, collected on day 0 of MenACWY control vaccination. These TCRs come from an adult in good health.

This chain joins TRBV9 and TRBJ2-3; 8 bases map to TRBD2. V shed 0 bases and J 7 bases; nucleotides not matched to a gene: 7. The CDR3 is 15 amino acids. Germline lookup yields CDR1 SGDLS and CDR2 YYNGEE. This chain's CDR3 is CASSVAGGPRNTQYF. CDR3 sequence (DNA): TGTGCCAGCAGCGTAGCGGGGGGGCCTAGGAATACGCAGTATTTT. The entire variable domain, with the rest obtained from reference TRBV9 and TRBJ2-3, is as follows: DSGVTQTPKHLITATGQRVTLRCSPRSGDLSVYWYQQSLDQGLQFLIQYYNGEERAKGNILERFSAQQFPDLHSELNLSSLELGDSALYFCASSVAGGPRNTQYFGPGTRLTVL.

The chain joins TRBV6-1 to TRBJ1-5, with D possibly TRBD1 on 6 matching bases. V lost 2 bases, J lost 4 bases, and 12 bases lay in between. Germline CDR1 and CDR2: MNHNS and SASEGT. The length of the CDR3 is 15 residues. Written as DNA, the CDR3 is TGTGCCAGCAGTGAAATGTCGGGGGCTAATCAGCCCCAGCATTTT. Protein product: CASSEMSGANQPQHF.